What follows are 16 T cell receptor beta chains derived from one specimen sequenced in a study of control samples from healthy donors and cancer patients. TCRdb's table, derived via immunoSEQ multiplex PCR, lists solely in-frame clones and lacks some. The table shows under 100,000 clones, with 93% occurring only once. The specimen was blood. The receptors stem from a woman aged 25 to 39 in good health.

The chain uses TRBV12-3 or TRBV12-4 and TRBJ1-3; D is undetermined. Trimming removed 6 bases from V and 9 bases from J, with 6 bases in between. The CDR3 length is 10 residues. In DNA, the CDR3 is TGTGCCAGCAGCCAATCCACCATATATTTT. This encodes CASSQSTIYF.

The chain employs TRBV3-1 (or the pseudogene TRBV3-2) and TRBJ2-2, with TRBD1 identical over 10 bases. Germline assignment: CDR1 LGHDT and CDR2 YNNKEL (reference sequence). The CDR3 loop spans 14 amino acids. V shed 4 bases, J shed 7 bases, and the junction held 3 bases outside the gene matches. The CDR3 sequence: CASSRTGGYGELFF. DNA for the CDR3: TGTGCCAGCAGCCGGACAGGGGGATACGGGGAGCTGTTTTTT.

This chain connects TRBV15 to TRBJ2-1, with 10 bases aligning to TRBD2. Germline V gene data show CDR1 as LNHNV and CDR2 as YYDKDF (reference sequence). J was trimmed by 4 bases and V by 0 bases; bases with no gene match: 6. The length of the CDR3 is 17 residues. This chain's CDR3 is CATSREQAGGRYNEQFF. In DNA, the CDR3 is TGTGCCACCAGCAGAGAACAAGCGGGAGGGAGGTACAATGAGCAGTTCTTC.

The rearrangement joins TRBV24-1 to TRBJ1-2, with a weak D call TRBD1 (5 bases). Trimming removed 5 bases at V and 8 bases at J, with 14 bases between. Germline V gene sequence: CDR1 KGHDR, CDR2 SFDVKD. The CDR3 spans 13 residues. The CDR3 nucleotides read TGTGCCACCAGTGCTACGCGGGGACGAGGCTACACCTTC. Encoded protein: CATSATRGRGYTF.

This clone was recorded once. This chain uses TRBV2 with TRBJ2-3, with 13 bases aligning to TRBD2. Germline V gives CDR1 SNHLY, CDR2 FYNNEI. The CDR3 runs 15 residues. The V segment lost 5 bases and the J segment 4 bases; nucleotides outside the gene matches: 3. The DNA of the CDR3 is TGTGCCAGCAGTAGGACTAGCGGGAGCCCAGATACGCAGTATTTT. Translating it yields CASSRTSGSPDTQYF.

The V and J genes are TRBV29-1 and TRBJ2-3; 10 nucleotides align to TRBD1. The CDR3 is 13 amino acids. V shed 6 bases, J shed 5 bases, and the junction held 5 bases outside the gene matches. Germline-derived CDR1 and CDR2 are SQVTM and ANQGSEA. In DNA, the CDR3 is TGCAGCGTCCGACAGGGGGCAGGAGATACGCAGTATTTT. Amino acid sequence: CSVRQGAGDTQYF.

This chain links TRBV28 with TRBJ2-7, with 10 bases aligning to TRBD1. This CDR3 is 14 amino acids long. Germline loops: CDR1 MDHEN, CDR2 SYDVKM. The V segment lost 6 bases and the J segment 5 bases; nucleotides outside the gene matches: 7. As DNA, the CDR3 is TGTGCCAGCAGATTGACAGGGGGCTGGGACGAGCAGTACTTC. This codes for CASRLTGGWDEQYF.

This chain uses TRBV7-9 with TRBJ2-1, with 14 bases matching TRBD2. V dropped 5 bases and J dropped 2; count of bases not matched to a gene: 8. The CDR3 runs 18 residues. CDR1 and CDR2 from the germline V gene are SEHNR and FQNEAQ (reference sequence). The CDR3 is CASSEGLAGETPYNEQFF. The CDR3 region has the DNA TGTGCCAGCAGCGAGGGACTAGCGGGAGAGACCCCCTACAATGAGCAGTTCTTC.

The chain carries TRBV9 and TRBJ2-2; 9 bases map to TRBD1. V trimming: 4 bases; J trimming: 0 bases; junction bases outside the gene matches: 4. Germline V gene sequence: CDR1 SGDLS, CDR2 YYNGEE. CDR3 size: 16 residues. The CDR3 bases are TGTGCCAGCAGCCGGGACAGGGCATCGAACACCGGGGAGCTGTTTTTT. Amino acid sequence: CASSRDRASNTGELFF. The whole variable domain, remainder taken from reference TRBV9 and TRBJ2-2, is DSGVTQTPKHLITATGQRVTLRCSPRSGDLSVYWYQQSLDQGLQFLIQYYNGEERAKGNILERFSAQQFPDLHSELNLSSLELGDSALYFCASSRDRASNTGELFFGEGSRLTVL.

This clone has a single count. The chain joins TRBV5-1 to TRBJ1-2; 8 bases are a match to TRBD1. V lost 2 bases to trimming and J lost 4 bases; unmatched junction nucleotides: 1. This CDR3 comprises 13 residues. Germline CDR1 SGHRS, CDR2 YFSETQ. As DNA, the CDR3 is TGCGCCAGCAGCTTACAGGGGGGCTATGGCTACACCTTC. Residues: CASSLQGGYGYTF.

V gene TRBV5-6 combines with J gene TRBJ2-5, with 9 bases lining up with TRBD2. Germline CDR1 reads SGHDT; CDR2 reads YYEEEE. There are 18 residues in the CDR3. J was trimmed by 4 bases and V by 3 bases; bases with no gene match: 16. In DNA, the CDR3 is TGTGCCAGCAGCTGGGCAGGCGTGCGGGGGGGCGGAGGAGAGACCCAGTACTTC. This translates into CASSWAGVRGGGGETQYF.

This rearrangement joins TRBV29-1 to TRBJ2-7, with 11 positions matching TRBD2. The CDR3 runs 13 residues. The germline CDR1 and CDR2 sequences are SQVTM and ANQGSEA. V was clipped by 4 bases and J by 3 bases; unmatched bases: 2. In DNA, the CDR3 is TGCAGCGTTGTTAGCGGGGGGGACTACGAGCAGTACTTC. Amino acid sequence: CSVVSGGDYEQYF.

V usage is TRBV19 and J usage is TRBJ1-2; 8 bases match TRBD1. The V gene's germline CDR1 is LNHDA and CDR2 SQIVND (reference sequence). CDR3 length equals 14 residues. V shed 6 bases and J 4 bases; nucleotides not matched to a gene: 7. CDR3 sequence reads: CASSLTGDGYGYTF. The DNA of the CDR3 is TGTGCCAGTAGCCTGACAGGGGATGGCTATGGCTACACCTTC.

The V gene is TRBV10-1, the J gene TRBJ2-1, with D perhaps matching TRBD1 or TRBD2 (5 bases each). CDR1 WNHNN and CDR2 SYGVQD come from the germline V gene (reference sequence). This CDR3 comprises 15 residues. V lost 2 bases and J 5 bases, leaving 13 bases between the germline ends. In nucleotides, the CDR3 is TGCGCCAGCAGTGAGCGGGACGGAAAAAACAATGAGCAGTTCTTC. The encoded protein is CASSERDGKNNEQFF.

The chain joins TRBV9 to TRBJ1-2; D is perhaps TRBD1 (5 bases). Germline CDR1 is SGDLS and CDR2 is YYNGEE. The V and J ends lost 3 bases and 2 bases respectively, with 17 bases between them. This CDR3 comprises 16 residues. CDR3 region: CASSARVAAGNYGYTF. CDR3 in DNA: TGTGCCAGCAGCGCCCGAGTCGCAGCAGGGAACTATGGCTACACCTTC.

This clone was seen a single time. CDR3 in DNA: TGTGCCAGCAGCTTTGGTTTCCCCGGGGAGCTGTTTTTT. This codes for CASSFGFPGELFF. The chain employs TRBV7-9 and TRBJ2-2; D is unresolved. The CDR3 sequence is 13 residues long. Germline CDR1 SEHNR, CDR2 FQNEAQ (reference sequence). V was shortened by 3 bases and J by 6 bases, with 8 bases between the two germline ends.